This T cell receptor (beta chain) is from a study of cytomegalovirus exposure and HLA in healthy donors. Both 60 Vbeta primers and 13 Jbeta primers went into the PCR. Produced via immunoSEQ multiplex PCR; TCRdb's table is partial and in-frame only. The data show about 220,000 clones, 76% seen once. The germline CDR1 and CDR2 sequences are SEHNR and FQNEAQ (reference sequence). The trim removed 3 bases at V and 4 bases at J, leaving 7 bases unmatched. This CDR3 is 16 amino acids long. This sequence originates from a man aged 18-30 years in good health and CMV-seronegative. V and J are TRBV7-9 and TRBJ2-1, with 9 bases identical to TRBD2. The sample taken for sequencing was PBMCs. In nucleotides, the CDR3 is TGTGCCAGCAGCTTGGCCGCGGGGGGGTCGTACAATGAGCAGTTCTTC. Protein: CASSLAAGGSYNEQFF.